Given below is one T cell receptor beta chain in context. Its antigen is not identified. Other nucleotide sequences in the sample specify the same CDR3. These data belong to a study of cytotoxic CD8 clonotypes in ibrutinib-treated CLL. On the study more broadly: The patient breakdown showed about ten relapsed/refractory and about 16 treatment-naive cases, with 17 to 18 IGHV unmutated. Partial response occurred in 24 patients and complete response in 2; at median around 66 months, roughly 14 remained remitted and some twelve progressed. Study-level results: Public clonotypes, an uncommon group, contracted or remained stable on treatment.

The data were produced by immunoSEQ multiplex PCR, yet TCRdb's version contains in-frame clones alone and is incomplete. Of 200,000 to 250,000 clones listed, 79% were seen once; the top ten hold roughly 10%. The CDR3 consists of 13 residues. V dropped 4 bases and J dropped 0 bases, with 4 bases sitting between them. The germline CDR1 and CDR2 sequences are SEHNR and FQNEAQ (reference sequence). The specimen comprised PBMCs, sampled after 12 months of ibrutinib treatment. The receptor comes from a human donor with chronic lymphocytic leukemia. V usage is TRBV7-9 and J usage is TRBJ1-5; D is unclear. The CDR3 nucleotides read TGTGCCAGCAGCTCTGGTAGCAATCAGCCCCAGCATTTT. It translates to CASSSGSNQPQHF.